Reported below is one TCR beta chain. As yet, its antigen is unknown. cDNA carried unique molecular identifiers, and a universal primer site was added by template switching. MiXCR, applied by TCRdb to the 5' RACE reads, yields one record per CDR3 protein. The repertoire has roughly 1,500,000 distinct CDR3 sequences, 32% of them found once; the top ten carry about 0.3%. These data come from a study of identical twins. General study points: The study based its conclusions on cross-sectional statistical analysis and did not follow the same donors. Within beta out-of-frame sequences, the excess sharing observed between twins was weaker. Fewer insertions characterized abundant cord blood beta clonotypes, whereas memory repertoires showed none.

The CDR3 length is 16 residues. Germline V gene data show CDR1 as SGHDN and CDR2 as FVKESK. Trimming stripped 0 bases from V and 4 bases from J, with 15 bases between. This TCR came from a newborn girl in good health. The sample comprised cord blood. The rearrangement uses TRBV14 and TRBJ1-2, with D maybe TRBD1 (6 bases). CDR3 residues: CASSQDRSTGSYGYTF. For the CDR3, the DNA is TGTGCCAGCAGCCAAGATCGAAGTACAGGGAGCTATGGCTACACCTTC.